This T cell receptor beta chain was captured in a study of T cell responses to AZD1222 COVID-19 vaccine. Profiling relied on immunoSEQ multiplex PCR, and the TCRdb table lists in-frame clones only, not all of them. The table shows more than 95,000 clones, with over 70% occurring only once. Germline V lookup: CDR1 LNHDA, CDR2 SQIVND (reference sequence). The CDR3 consists of 15 residues. Germline trimming cut 10 bases from V and 5 bases from J; bases unmatched to any gene: 10. This TCR was recovered from an adult in good health. The rearrangement uses TRBV19 and TRBJ1-6, with TRBD1 matching 8 bases. Sequenced material: peripheral blood, taken on day 0 of AZD1222 vaccination. In DNA, the CDR3 is TGTGCCACCAAAAGGGCGGGACAGGATAATTCACCCCTCCACTTT. This sequence encodes CATKRAGQDNSPLHF.